This TCR beta chain is drawn from a study of blood T cell repertoires in COVID-19. Study-level information: There were acute and convalescent COVID-19 samples, and they came from the United States, Italy and Spain. Sources were T cells, B-cell-depleted T cells, or PBMCs; the material itself was cDNA or gDNA.

This CDR3 has 16 amino acids. V dropped 6 bases and J dropped 0 bases, with 14 bases sitting between them. Germline V gives CDR1 SNHLY, CDR2 FYNNEI. Original processing notes: Estimation of nucleated cell counts was performed using reference gene primer amplification. The data were produced by immunoSEQ multiplex PCR, yet TCRdb's version contains in-frame clones alone and is incomplete. Clonal size and the V and J genes are those of that table, whereas D and trimming came from the DNA. Here the sample spans a few hundred thousand clones, roughly 84% being singletons. This clone came up a few times. Material for sequencing was peripheral blood. This TCR was sampled from a young woman with acute or convalescent COVID-19. The gene calls are TRBV2 and TRBJ1-4; D may be TRBD1 (5 bases). As DNA, the CDR3 is TGTGCCAGCAGCCCATGGGGGGACGCAACTAATGAAAAACTGTTTTTT. This sequence encodes CASSPWGDATNEKLFF.